This entry concerns a single TCR beta chain. Its antigen is unknown. The data originate from a study of T cell responses to AZD1222 COVID-19 vaccine. Trimming took 8 bases from V and 3 from J; bases not matched to a gene: 9. Germline V gene data show CDR1 as SQVTM and CDR2 as ANQGSEA. This CDR3 is 13 amino acids long. Profiling relied on immunoSEQ multiplex PCR, and the TCRdb table lists in-frame clones only, not all of them. The table has 140,000 to 150,000 clones, about 90% seen once. Study-level findings and limits: Females made up more of the donors, who were largely white British, and clonal diversity may have come out too low. Spike regions recognized by vaccine-associated CD4 TCRs spanned the protein, led by 160-218 and 743-854. Scientists sampled the repertoires only once the peak T cell response had passed.

The sequence came from an adult in good health. Specimen: peripheral blood, collected on day 0 of MenACWY control vaccination. The V and J genes are TRBV29-1 and TRBJ1-1, with 7 bases identical to TRBD1. The chain's CDR3 is CSLNRGRDTEAFF. CDR3 in DNA: TGCAGCCTTAACAGGGGACGTGACACTGAAGCTTTCTTT.